This record concerns one TCR beta chain sequence. These data are taken from a study of T cell responses to AZD1222 COVID-19 vaccine. Clones were sequenced by immunoSEQ multiplex PCR, and TCRdb holds only the in-frame ones, with some missing. The data show over 110,000 clones, around 90% seen once. CDR3 length: 13 residues. Germline V gene data show CDR1 as SGHKS and CDR2 as YYEKEE (reference sequence). The trim removed 7 bases at V and 1 base at J, leaving 4 bases unmatched. This rearrangement joins TRBV5-5 to TRBJ2-7; 8 nucleotides align to TRBD1. The sample in question was peripheral blood, obtained 28 days after the second AZD1222 dose. The sequence came from an adult who received the AZD1222 COVID-19 vaccine. The CDR3 nucleotides are TGTGCCAGCTTACGGACAGGGTCCTACGAGCAGTACTTC. Protein product: CASLRTGSYEQYF.